These T cell receptor beta chains were read from a single sample in a study of identical twins. One entry per CDR3 protein results from TCRdb running MiXCR on the 5' RACE reads. The repertoire has 430,000 or so distinct CDR3 sequences, about 24% of them found once; the top ten carry around 3%. The same sample was also studied in work on T cells expressing NK-cell markers.

Sequencing input: CD4+ T cells sorted from blood. The receptor source for this set is a woman younger than 30 in good health. CDR3s include the opening cysteine and the closing phenylalanine or tryptophan. Each record gives: D gene, clone size, J gene, V gene, CDR3 protein, CDR3 DNA. D genes are given only for firm matches. Part of the rows lack a size; the others show once, few, many or a class for expanded clones.

TRBD1,.,TRBJ1-2,TRBV20-1,CSAGETGGAIYGYTF,TGCAGTGCTGGGGAGACAGGGGGCGCTATCTATGGCTACACCTTC
.,few,TRBJ1-1,TRBV20-1,CSASGGSEAFF,TGCAGTGCTAGCGGGGGCTCTGAAGCTTTCTTT
TRBD2,.,TRBJ2-5,TRBV27,CASGTSGRRGETQYF,TGTGCCAGCGGGACTAGCGGGAGACGAGGGGAGACCCAGTACTTC
.,many,TRBJ2-1,TRBV29-1,CSVESSLEQFF,TGCAGCGTTGAATCGAGTTTAGAGCAGTTCTTC
TRBD2,.,TRBJ2-1,TRBV29-1,CSVTSGRVEQFF,TGCAGCGTTACTAGCGGGAGAGTTGAGCAGTTCTTC
.,.,TRBJ1-6,TRBV7-9,CASSLAGHYNSPLHF,TGTGCCAGCAGCTTAGCGGGACACTATAATTCACCCCTCCACTTT
.,few,TRBJ2-5,TRBV3-1,CASSQDTYQETQYF,TGTGCCAGCAGCCAAGATACCTACCAAGAGACCCAGTACTTC
.,few,TRBJ2-6,TRBV4-3,CASSQESRGGANVLTF,TGCGCCAGCAGCCAAGAATCCCGAGGCGGGGCCAACGTCCTGACTTTC
TRBD1,.,TRBJ2-1,TRBV20-1,CSARTGDNIYNEQFF,TGCAGTGCTCGGACAGGGGACAATATTTACAATGAGCAGTTCTTC
.,few,TRBJ2-2,TRBV5-1,CASSSDLSWTGELFF,TGCGCCAGCAGCTCCGACCTAAGTTGGACCGGGGAGCTGTTTTTT
.,once,TRBJ2-7,TRBV20-1,CSASRGLVYEQYF,TGCAGTGCTAGTCGCGGGTTAGTTTACGAGCAGTACTTC
.,few,TRBJ2-7,TRBV6-2/TRBV6-3,CASAGQASYEQYF,TGTGCCAGCGCCGGACAAGCTAGCTACGAGCAGTACTTC
.,.,TRBJ2-1,TRBV3-1,CASSQDLVNNEQFF,TGTGCCAGCAGCCAAGATTTGGTAAACAATGAGCAGTTCTTC
.,.,TRBJ2-5,TRBV5-6,CASSWDYQETQYF,TGTGCCAGCAGTTGGGACTACCAAGAGACCCAGTACTTC
.,few,TRBJ2-3,TRBV20-1,CSATPGADTQYF,TGCAGTGCTACCCCGGGGGCAGATACGCAGTATTTT
.,.,TRBJ2-3,TRBV15,CATSIGLARDTDTQYF,TGTGCCACCAGCATCGGGCTAGCGAGAGACACAGATACGCAGTATTTT
.,.,TRBJ1-1,TRBV7-9,CASSFQSVNTEAFF,TGTGCCAGCAGCTTCCAGAGCGTGAACACTGAAGCTTTCTTT
.,.,TRBJ2-6,TRBV20-1,CSADPLPGANVLTF,TGCAGTGCTGATCCCTTACCTGGGGCCAACGTCCTGACTTTC
.,few,TRBJ2-1,TRBV20-1,CSASADLYNEQFF,TGCAGTGCTAGTGCTGATCTCTACAATGAGCAGTTCTTC
TRBD2,.,TRBJ2-1,TRBV15,CATSGTREREFKEGEQFF,TGTGCCACCAGCGGCACTAGAGAGCGGGAGTTTAAGGAGGGTGAGCAGTTCTTC
.,once,TRBJ2-3,TRBV4-3,CASSLQTTATDTQYF,TGCGCCAGCAGCCTCCAGACCACCGCGACGGATACGCAGTATTTT
TRBD2,.,TRBJ2-1,TRBV3-1,CASSHGLAEGEGLHNEQFF,TGTGCCAGCAGCCATGGACTAGCGGAGGGGGAGGGACTCCACAATGAGCAGTTCTTC
.,once,TRBJ2-7,TRBV6-5,CASSYGHQQYF,TGTGCCAGCAGTTACGGACACCAGCAGTACTTC
TRBD1,few,TRBJ2-5,TRBV14,CASSQGQGKAETQYF,TGTGCCAGCAGCCAAGGACAGGGAAAAGCAGAGACCCAGTACTTC
.,few,TRBJ1-6,TRBV12-5,CASGLVLRVGDSPLHF,TGTGCTAGTGGTTTGGTATTGAGAGTTGGGGATTCACCCCTCCACTTT
TRBD2,.,TRBJ2-3,TRBV5-4,CASSLGNSGTDTQYF,TGTGCCAGCAGCTTGGGAAATAGCGGGACAGATACGCAGTATTTT
.,few,TRBJ1-2,TRBV20-1,CSARGTGSYGYTF,TGCAGTGCTAGAGGGACGGGAAGCTATGGCTACACCTTC
.,.,TRBJ1-5,TRBV5-1,CASSSGENQPQHF,TGCGCCAGCAGCTCTGGAGAAAATCAGCCCCAGCATTTT
.,few,TRBJ1-2,TRBV30,CAWSTEKNGYTF,TGTGCCTGGAGTACAGAAAAGAATGGCTACACCTTC
TRBD2,.,TRBJ2-2,TRBV6-5,CASSYEGLAGTGELFF,TGTGCCAGCAGTTACGAGGGACTAGCGGGAACCGGGGAGCTGTTTTTT
TRBD2,.,TRBJ2-5,TRBV5-5,CASSTGGAQETQYF,TGTGCCAGCAGTACCGGGGGGGCCCAAGAGACCCAGTACTTC
.,.,TRBJ2-1,TRBV18,CASSPQRDNNEQFF,TGTGCCAGCTCACCACAGCGGGACAACAATGAGCAGTTCTTC
.,.,TRBJ1-2,TRBV10-3,CAITAANYGYTF,TGTGCCATCACGGCAGCTAACTATGGCTACACCTTC
.,many,TRBJ2-5,TRBV7-6,CASSLLLTETQYF,TGTGCCAGCAGCTTACTTCTTACCGAGACCCAGTACTTC
TRBD2,once,TRBJ2-7,TRBV10-3,CAISGVLGGMNYEQYF,TGTGCCATCAGTGGGGTGCTGGGGGGGATGAACTACGAGCAGTACTTC
TRBD1,.,TRBJ1-1,TRBV20-1,CSARRQGAAEAFF,TGCAGTGCTAGACGGCAGGGGGCTGCTGAAGCTTTCTTT
.,few,TRBJ2-6,TRBV20-1,CSAKGAGANVLTF,TGCAGTGCGAAGGGAGCTGGGGCCAACGTCCTGACTTTC
.,few,TRBJ1-6,TRBV6-5,CASSYRPGEGSPLHF,TGTGCCAGCAGTTACAGGCCGGGGGAGGGTTCACCCCTCCACTTT
.,.,TRBJ2-3,TRBV5-5,CASSPATIQSNTQYF,TGTGCCAGCAGCCCCGCCACCATTCAATCAAATACGCAGTATTTT
TRBD2,few,TRBJ2-3,TRBV15,CATSRDLAGASDTQYF,TGTGCCACCAGCAGAGATCTAGCGGGAGCATCCGATACGCAGTATTTT
TRBD1,few,TRBJ2-3,TRBV7-3,CASSKQGDTQYF,TGTGCCAGCAGCAAACAGGGGGATACGCAGTATTTT
.,.,TRBJ1-1,TRBV18,CASSPAGGGAFF,TGTGCCAGCTCACCGGCCGGAGGCGGAGCTTTCTTT
.,.,TRBJ2-3,TRBV10-2,CASRVQRLADTQYF,TGCGCCAGCAGAGTCCAAAGGCTAGCAGATACGCAGTATTTT
.,few,TRBJ2-3,TRBV7-9,CASSFRLPATDTQYF,TGTGCCAGCAGCTTTCGCCTTCCAGCCACAGATACGCAGTATTTT
TRBD2,many,TRBJ2-5,TRBV15,CATSSPGVAGAEIQTQYF,TGTGCCACCAGCAGCCCTGGAGTAGCGGGAGCGGAGATTCAGACCCAGTACTTC
.,.,TRBJ2-1,TRBV20-1,CSARAGAGIDNEQFF,TGCAGTGCTAGAGCGGGCGCGGGAATCGACAATGAGCAGTTCTTC
.,.,TRBJ2-5,TRBV29-1,CSVDFGVLQETQYF,TGCAGCGTTGACTTCGGGGTCCTGCAAGAGACCCAGTACTTC
.,.,TRBJ1-2,TRBV5-1,CASSSGPNGDGYTF,TGCGCCAGCAGCTCCGGGCCCAATGGTGATGGCTACACCTTC
TRBD2,.,TRBJ2-1,TRBV20-1,CSAQGLAGWRQFF,TGCAGTGCCCAAGGACTAGCGGGGTGGCGGCAGTTCTTC
.,.,TRBJ2-1,TRBV6-1,CASRPGGPVNEQFF,TGTGCCAGCAGGCCCGGGGGCCCTGTGAATGAGCAGTTCTTC
.,few,TRBJ2-1,TRBV7-9,CASSRRELDNEQFF,TGTGCCAGCAGTCGCCGGGAACTTGACAATGAGCAGTTCTTC
TRBD2,.,TRBJ2-3,TRBV5-6,CASSGAGGFGTQYF,TGTGCCAGCAGCGGCGCGGGGGGGTTTGGTACGCAGTATTTT
.,.,TRBJ1-1,TRBV2,CASIGDTDTEAFF,TGTGCCAGCATCGGCGACACGGACACTGAAGCTTTCTTT
.,.,TRBJ2-7,TRBV20-1,CSARWLEGEQYF,TGCAGTGCTAGGTGGCTGGAGGGCGAGCAGTACTTC
.,few,TRBJ1-1,TRBV4-3,CASSQDGDLRSREAFF,TGCGCCAGCAGCCAAGATGGGGACCTCCGGTCGAGGGAAGCTTTCTTT
.,.,TRBJ2-7,TRBV20-1,CSARGLESQYSYEQYF,TGCAGTGCTAGAGGGTTAGAAAGCCAATATTCCTACGAGCAGTACTTC
.,.,TRBJ2-1,TRBV6-2/TRBV6-3,CASTDRWTVRERKGGYNEQFF,TGTGCCAGCACCGATAGGTGGACCGTTCGTGAGCGGAAGGGTGGGTACAATGAGCAGTTCTTC
.,few,TRBJ1-1,TRBV3-1,CASSTLLDTEAFF,TGTGCCAGCAGCACACTACTAGACACTGAAGCTTTCTTT
.,.,TRBJ2-7,TRBV7-9,CASSLEGAGESYEQYF,TGTGCCAGCAGCTTAGAAGGGGCAGGAGAGTCCTACGAGCAGTACTTC
TRBD2,many,TRBJ2-1,TRBV29-1,CSVVVLAGVGWFF,TGCAGCGTTGTGGTCCTAGCGGGAGTTGGGTGGTTCTTC